This T cell receptor (beta chain) was captured in a study of neurological immune-mediated disorders. In this sample, this clonotype turned up many times. The CDR3 extends over 15 amino acids. The ends were cut back, 1 base at V and 1 base at J, with 8 bases in the middle. Germline CDR1 SGHTA, CDR2 FQGNSA. TCRdb analysed the 5' RACE reads with MiXCR anew, one entry per CDR3 protein. The sample shows 50,000 or so distinct CDR3 sequences, 10% to 12% of them seen only once. Sequencing input: PBMCs. The V and J genes are TRBV7-2 and TRBJ1-5, with D possibly TRBD1 on 6 matching bases. This sequence was found in a man aged 60 to 69 in good health. The CDR3 protein is CASSLEDRSNQPQHF. In nucleotides, the CDR3 is TGTGCCAGCAGCTTAGAAGACAGGAGCAATCAGCCCCAGCATTTT.